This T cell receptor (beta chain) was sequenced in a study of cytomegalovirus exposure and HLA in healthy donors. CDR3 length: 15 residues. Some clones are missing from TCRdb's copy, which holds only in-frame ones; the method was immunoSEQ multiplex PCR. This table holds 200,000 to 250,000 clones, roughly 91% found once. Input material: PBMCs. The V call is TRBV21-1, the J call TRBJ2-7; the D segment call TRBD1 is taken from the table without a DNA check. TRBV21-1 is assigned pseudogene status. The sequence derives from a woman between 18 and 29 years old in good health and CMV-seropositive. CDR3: CASTIHRSSDYEQYF. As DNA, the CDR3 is TGTGCCAGCACCATCCACAGGAGCTCCGACTACGAGCAGTACTTC.